The rows below give T cell receptor beta chains drawn from one sample of a study of cytomegalovirus exposure and HLA in healthy donors. TCRdb's table, derived via immunoSEQ multiplex PCR, lists solely in-frame clones and lacks some. The data hold 130,000 to 150,000 clones, with roughly 75% observed a single time. The specimen sequenced was PBMCs. These receptors all stem from a young man in good health and CMV-seronegative. Both conserved end residues are part of each CDR3. D genes are given only for firm matches.

TRBV27 | . | CASSLQGSQETQYF
TRBV25-1 | . | CASSFKTGLNTEAFF
TRBV5-4 | . | CASSLDSTGELFF
TRBV5-4 | . | CASSLVHSSYEQYF
TRBV7-8 | . | CASSTLIGVDTEAFF
TRBV27 | . | CASSGSSYEQYF
TRBV6-1 | TRBD2 | CASSEVFSGVSTDTQYF
TRBV30 | . | CAWSVKLGAGGNTIYF
TRBV9 | TRBD2 | CASSVDSGWREVDEQFF
TRBV4-2 | . | CASSQVSNNEQFF
TRBV6-1 | TRBD1 | CASRPTGGAGETQYF